This T cell receptor beta chain was observed in a study of blood T cell repertoires in COVID-19. Study information: Italy, Spain and the United States were the sources of the convalescent and acute COVID-19 samples. Sample material is recorded as cDNA or gDNA derived from T cells, B-cell-depleted T cells, or PBMCs.

In the original processing: For nucleated cells, counts were estimated from reference gene primer amplification. Some clones are missing from TCRdb's copy, which holds only in-frame ones; the method was immunoSEQ multiplex PCR. That table supplies the V and J calls and clone size; D and trimming were determined from the DNA. The data hold 250,000 to 350,000 clones, with about 82% observed a single time. Trimming removed 1 base at V and 10 bases at J, with 13 bases between. Germline V gene sequence: CDR1 MDHEN, CDR2 SYDVKM. The CDR3 spans 13 residues. Sequenced sample: peripheral blood. The chain combines TRBV28 with TRBJ1-1; D ambiguous. The receptor's source is a woman in her 50s with active or convalescent COVID-19. The CDR3 DNA reads TGTGCCAGCAGTTTATTCCCCCTAGGTAGAGCTTTCTTT. Translated, it gives CASSLFPLGRAFF.